One sample yielded the 4 T cell receptor beta chains listed below, sequenced in a study of neurological immune-mediated disorders. Each CDR3 protein is one row after TCRdb ran MiXCR on the 5' RACE reads. Among 95,000 to 150,000 distinct CDR3 sequences listed, more than 2.5% were seen once. The specimen sequenced was PBMCs. The receptors shown here come from a woman between 25 and 40 years old with multiple sclerosis.

The table lists this clonotype with many counts. The chain joins TRBV6-5 to TRBJ2-1; TRBD1 matches at 10 bases. With V trimmed by 6 bases and J by 7 bases, 12 bases remained unmatched. CDR3 length: 16 amino acids. Germline assignment: CDR1 MNHEY and CDR2 SVGAGI. CDR3 nucleotides: TGTGCCAGCAGCCCGGTCCGGGACAGGGGCCGTAATGAGCAGTTCTTC. Residues: CASSPVRDRGRNEQFF.

This clonotype was observed many times. The rearrangement joins TRBV20-1 to TRBJ2-7, with TRBD2 as a possible D gene (5 bases). Trimming removed 7 bases from V and 2 bases from J, with 15 bases in between. This CDR3 has 13 amino acids. The germline V gene has CDR1 DFQATT and CDR2 SNEGSKA (reference sequence). The CDR3 coding sequence is TGCAGTGTTCACGGGCGGGCAACCTACGAGCAGTACTTC. It codes for CSVHGRATYEQYF.

This clonotype appeared many times. The rearrangement links TRBV5-1 to TRBJ2-3, with D uncertain. Looked up from germline, CDR1 is SGHRS and CDR2 is YFSETQ. The V gene lost 4 bases and the J gene lost 3 bases, with 12 bases spanning the gap. There are 14 residues in the CDR3. This CDR3 reads CASSDDVPTDTQYF. For the CDR3, the DNA is TGCGCCAGCAGCGATGACGTCCCGACAGATACGCAGTATTTT.

There are many counts of this clonotype. The V and J genes are TRBV20-1 and TRBJ2-6; 7 bases match TRBD1. CDR1 is DFQATT, CDR2 SNEGSKA, per germline (reference sequence). This CDR3 contains 16 residues. Losses at the gene ends were 3 bases for V and 2 bases for J; bases not matched to a gene: 7. In DNA form, the CDR3 reads TGCAGTGCTAGGGGGGCCGGGACAGCTGGGGCCAACGTCCTGACTTTC. This encodes CSARGAGTAGANVLTF.